This T cell receptor beta chain was sequenced during a study of T cells after yellow fever vaccination (dated by TCRdb to about 2019). Study-level background: Libraries from fractions with low cell numbers were prepared with the SMART-Seq v4 Ultra Low Input RNA kit. Two healthy male donors, one aged 18 to 30 and one aged 30 to 40 years, made up the cohort. To follow T-cell clones before and after both primary and booster YFV17D yellow fever vaccination, bulk TCR alpha and beta repertoires underwent longitudinal sequencing. Blood was drawn at multiple timepoints before and after primary and secondary immunization, with bulk PBMC replicates and cell subsets isolated.

CDR1 and CDR2, per the germline V gene, are SGHTA and FQGNSA. The CDR3 measures 13 amino acids from cysteine to phenylalanine. This entry keeps only the CDR3 DNA: 39 bases, framed from base 1. The sample's treatment or condition label, in plain terms: live attenuated yellow fever vaccine strain. A standard Ficoll-Paque protocol was used to isolate PBMCs from peripheral blood. Epitope-specific CD8 T cells were sorted with a dextramer loaded with the yellow fever NS4B epitope peptide, and anti-CD3 and anti-CD8 staining was applied. RNA was extracted with TriZol from bulk PBMCs, CD4 and CD8 fractions, and dextramer-positive and dextramer-negative fractions. Here is what the overall study found, with its caveats: Compared with the primary T-cell response, the secondary T-cell response was faster but weaker, reaching its peak on day 5 rather than on day 15. A small share of clonotypes occurred in both CD4 and CD8 compartments, likely arising from convergent recombination. Because only a couple of donors were included in the study, the extent to which the findings can be generalized is limited. After the booster, most clones that had expanded after primary vaccination were detected again (around 96% of CD4 and roughly nine tenths of CD8), suggesting broad maintenance of memory. Computational filtering was required because FACS-sorted repertoires could contain abundant contaminating clonotypes from the bulk population.

This clonotype appeared many times. The germline gene is not matched at one end of the junction; a read error may be the cause. TCR cDNA was synthesized by 5'RACE template switching, through which a universal primer site and unique molecular identifiers were introduced. Priming for cDNA synthesis came from both the TCR alpha and TCR beta constant segments. Libraries were amplified in two PCR steps, with sample barcodes and sequencing adapters added in the second step. Libraries were sequenced on Illumina HiSeq 2500 (2x100 bp) or NovaSeq (2x150 bp). Concerning the study's data processing: Demultiplexing of reads and collapsing into UMI consensus sequences were performed with MIGEC, and V(D)J alignment was carried out with MiXCR. Vaccine-responding clonotypes were identified with edgeR using replicate PBMC samples, with FDR below 0.01 and a log2 fold change above 5 up to day 15 being required. Each bulk clonotype received a CD4 or CD8 identity based on whether the sequenced CD4 or CD8 repertoire contained that clonotype at higher abundance. A clonotype counted as NS4B-specific if enriched at least 10-fold in dextramer-positive versus dextramer-negative fractions, with CD4-biased clonotypes left out. Through fastp at Q25 and MiXCR, TCRdb rebuilt clones from the public reads, retaining in-frame beta chains. Rows merge per CDR3 protein into single entries with the most common DNA and genes. The V and J calls were determined by TCRdb, not by the authors. The sample profile shows roughly 94,000 distinct CDR3 sequences; about 8.2% of them were found once. Roughly 17% of the sample belongs to the ten largest clones.

The sample in question was CD8+ T cells not binding an NS4B(214-222) dextramer, sorted from PBMCs, obtained roughly 15 days after the first yellow fever vaccination. This specimen's cell subset or site label, per the study, means: NS4B epitope dextramer-negative CD8 T cells. This clonotype was sampled from a man between 18 and 29 years old who received the YFV17D yellow fever vaccine. The rearranged chain carries TRBV7-2 and TRBJ2-5; the D gene is perhaps TRBD2, from 7 matching bases. The nucleotide sequence is TGTGCCAGCAGCTCAACCAAAAGGGGGGGGGGTCGCTTC. It translates as CASSSTKRGGGRF.